The 24 T cell receptor beta chains in this list originate from one sample, sequenced in a study of blood T cell repertoires in COVID-19. TCRdb keeps only in-frame clones here, not all; method: immunoSEQ multiplex PCR. This sample has about 120,000 clones, with around three quarters found just once. Sequencing was carried out using peripheral blood. The receptors originated from an elderly woman with acute or convalescent COVID-19.

This CDR3 is CASSFDRANTEAFF. The DNA for the CDR3 is TGTGCCAGCAGCTTCGACAGGGCGAACACTGAAGCTTTCTTT. The chain uses TRBV7-8 and TRBJ1-1, with 7 bases identical to TRBD1. The CDR3 extends over 14 amino acids. The germline V gene has CDR1 SGHVS and CDR2 FQNEAQ. With 3 bases clipped from V and 1 base from J, the junction kept 2 bases outside the gene matches.

This clone has only one observation. The chain carries TRBV11-3 and TRBJ2-1, with D perhaps TRBD2 (6 bases). Germline-derived CDR1 and CDR2 are SGHNT and YENEEA. The CDR3 extends over 15 amino acids. V lost 4 bases to trimming and J lost 0 bases, with 10 bases between them. This CDR3 is CASSYGTPSYNEQFF. The CDR3 nucleotides are TGTGCCAGCAGCTACGGGACTCCCTCCTACAATGAGCAGTTCTTC.

The chain uses TRBV19 and TRBJ1-1, with D uncertain. The germline V and J ends were trimmed by 8 bases and 0 bases, with 16 bases remaining between them. CDR3 length equals 15 residues. Germline CDR1 and CDR2: LNHDA and SQIVND (reference sequence). The CDR3: CASFSSGIMNTEAFF. The CDR3 DNA is TGTGCCAGTTTTTCCTCCGGTATCATGAACACTGAAGCTTTCTTT.

This clone came up a few times. The chain joins TRBV6-5 to TRBJ2-7; D is ambiguous. The CDR3 length is 13 residues. Trimming shortened V by 5 bases and J by 6 bases, and 14 bases separated the two germline ends. Germline V gene lookup returns CDR1 MNHEY and CDR2 SVGAGI. The CDR3 reads CASSPISLSEQYF. The CDR3 DNA reads TGTGCCAGCAGTCCGATTAGCTTGTCCGAGCAGTACTTC.

The V and J genes are TRBV12-5 and TRBJ2-5; 12 bases fit TRBD2. The V segment lost 5 bases and the J segment 5 bases; nucleotides outside the gene matches: 6. Germline V gene lookup returns CDR1 LGHNT and CDR2 FRNRAP. CDR3 length: 15 residues. CDR3 in DNA: TGTGCTAGTGGTAAAAGACTAGCGGGAGATGAGACCCAGTACTTC. It specifies CASGKRLAGDETQYF. Full variable domain (missing parts from reference TRBV12-5 and TRBJ2-5): DARVTQTPRHKVTEMGQEVTMRCQPILGHNTVFWYRQTMMQGLELLAYFRNRAPLDDSGMPKDRFSAEMPDATLATLKIQPSEPRDSAVYFCASGKRLAGDETQYFGPGTRLLVL.

This chain joins TRBV30 and TRBJ1-1; D might be TRBD1 (6 bases). This CDR3 contains 12 residues. CDR1 is GTSNPN, CDR2 SVGIG, per germline (reference sequence). The V end was cut by 4 bases, the J end by 7 bases, with 13 bases between. The CDR3 region is CAWNRVEGEAFF. The CDR3 DNA follows: TGTGCCTGGAACAGGGTGGAAGGTGAAGCTTTCTTT.

This chain links TRBV9 with TRBJ1-1; possibly TRBD1 for D (6 bases). Per the germline V gene, CDR1 is SGDLS and CDR2 is YYNGEE. Trimming pared 3 bases from V and 5 bases from J, leaving 14 bases between. There are 14 residues in the CDR3. The CDR3 DNA sequence: TGTGCCAGCAGCGCGGGACACGGAGTTACTGAAGCTTTCTTT. This encodes CASSAGHGVTEAFF.

The chain combines TRBV27 with TRBJ1-2; 7 positions match TRBD1. Per germline, CDR1 MNHEY and CDR2 SMNVEV (reference sequence). The V and J ends lost 3 bases and 4 bases, in that order; junction bases with no gene match: 5. The CDR3 is 14 amino acids. This CDR3 is CASSLTGPSYGYTF. The CDR3 DNA reads as TGTGCCAGCAGTTTGACAGGGCCTTCCTATGGCTACACCTTC.

Note on this clone: One end of the junction is discordant with germline, which a read error may explain. The gene calls are TRBV7-7 and TRBJ2-1, with D perhaps matching TRBD2 (5 bases). Per germline, CDR1 SSHAT and CDR2 FNYEAQ (reference sequence). The CDR3 length is 15 residues. The CDR3 DNA reads TGTGCTAGCAGCTTAGCTGGGAGCTCCTACAATGAGCAGTTCTTC. It codes for CASSLAGSSYNEQFF.

V usage is TRBV19 and J usage is TRBJ1-5; no reliable D call. In germline, CDR1 is LNHDA, CDR2 SQIVND (reference sequence). Trimming left V 5 bases short and J 7 bases short, with 9 bases between. The CDR3 runs to 12 residues. CDR3 residues: CASSWSQQPQHF. The CDR3 DNA is TGTGCCAGTAGTTGGAGTCAGCAGCCCCAGCATTTT.

The rearrangement uses TRBV10-3 and TRBJ2-3, with a tentative D call TRBD2 (5 bases). Trimming stripped 7 bases from V and 3 bases from J, with 14 bases between. Germline CDR1 and CDR2: ENHRY and SYGVKD. The CDR3 length is 14 residues. CDR3 sequence: CAIKWTPETDTQYF. Here the CDR3 DNA reads TGTGCCATCAAATGGACTCCAGAAACAGATACGCAGTATTTT.

The J gene is TRBJ2-1, the V gene TRBV11-2, with 8 bases fitting TRBD2. Germline loops: CDR1 SGHAT, CDR2 FQNNGV. V was pared by 5 bases and J by 6 bases, with 6 bases of the junction left unmatched. There are 14 residues in the CDR3. The CDR3 spells CASSRSGVLNEQFF. The CDR3 nucleotides read TGTGCCAGCAGCCGTAGCGGGGTCCTCAATGAGCAGTTCTTC.

This rearrangement joins TRBV9 to TRBJ1-6; D ambiguous. Germline CDR1 reads SGDLS; CDR2 reads YYNGEE. Trimming took off 0 bases at V and 7 bases at J, with 8 bases between the two ends. CDR3 length: 14 amino acids. The CDR3 nucleotides read TGTGCCAGCAGCGTAGCGAGCGGAAATTCACCCCTCCACTTT. Its translation is CASSVASGNSPLHF.

This clone was seen more than once but under ten times. This chain connects TRBV4-1 to TRBJ1-1; D is unclear. V lost 0 bases and J lost 3, with 11 bases in between. This CDR3 is 15 amino acids long. Germline values: CDR1 MGHRA, CDR2 YSYEKL. As DNA, the CDR3 is TGCGCCAGCAGCCAAGATCCGGGGAGGGACACTGAAGCTTTCTTT. Its protein product is CASSQDPGRDTEAFF.

This chain joins TRBV4-3 and TRBJ1-3; no clear D gene. V was pared by 0 bases and J by 4 bases, with 7 bases between. CDR3 length: 14 amino acids. From germline, CDR1 is LGHNA and CDR2 YSLEER. CDR3 residues: CASSQERGGNTIYF. CDR3 DNA sequence: TGCGCCAGCAGCCAAGAACGCGGAGGAAACACCATATATTTT.

The chain is built from TRBV5-4 and TRBJ1-1; TRBD1 might be the D (6 bases). V dropped 4 bases and J dropped 3 bases, with 13 bases sitting between them. Germline CDR1 SGHNT, CDR2 YYREEE (reference sequence). The CDR3 is made up of 14 amino acids. In nucleotides, the CDR3 is TGTGCCAGCAGCAAATGGGACACCTACACTGAAGCTTTCTTT. It encodes CASSKWDTYTEAFF.

This chain joins TRBV10-2 and TRBJ1-5, with 7 bases identical to TRBD1. The CDR3 contains 14 residues. J was trimmed by 5 bases and V by 3 bases; bases with no gene match: 4. Germline V lookup: CDR1 WSHSY, CDR2 SAAADI. In nucleotides, the CDR3 is TGCGCCAGCAGTGACGACAGGGAGTATCAGCCCCAGCATTTT. Translated: CASSDDREYQPQHF.

The rearrangement uses TRBV3-1 (or the pseudogene TRBV3-2) and TRBJ1-3, with D maybe TRBD1 (6 bases). Germline V gene sequence: CDR1 LGHDT, CDR2 YNNKEL (reference sequence). The CDR3 consists of 12 residues. The V end was cut by 6 bases, the J end by 4 bases, with 7 bases between. CDR3 residues: CASRGAGNTIYF. DNA of the CDR3: TGTGCCAGCAGGGGGGCGGGAAACACCATATATTTT.

V is TRBV28 and J is TRBJ2-3; D possibly corresponds to TRBD2 (7 bases). In germline, CDR1 is MDHEN, CDR2 SYDVKM. Trimming took 5 bases from V and 5 from J, leaving 17 bases between them. The length of the CDR3 is 15 residues. CDR3 sequence (DNA): TGTGCCAGCAGTCCCGAGGGGGGGAATAGAGATACGCAGTATTTT. This codes for CASSPEGGNRDTQYF.

The chain couples TRBV3-1 (or the pseudogene TRBV3-2) to TRBJ1-2; D is undetermined. The germline gives CDR1 LGHDT, CDR2 YNNKEL (reference sequence). The CDR3 spans 11 residues. Trimming left V 9 bases short and J 4 bases short, with 9 bases between. CDR3 protein: CASEGGYGYTF. The CDR3 DNA reads TGTGCCAGTGAGGGTGGCTATGGCTACACCTTC.

This rearrangement joins TRBV3-1 (or the pseudogene TRBV3-2) to TRBJ2-7; tentative D call: TRBD2 (6 bases). V lost 4 bases to trimming and J lost 7 bases, with 23 bases between them. This CDR3 is 16 amino acids long. Germline lookup yields CDR1 LGHDT and CDR2 YNNKEL (reference sequence). The CDR3 is CASSPLYGTGGGEQYF. In DNA, the CDR3 is TGTGCCAGCAGCCCCTTGTACGGGACCGGGGGTGGGGAGCAGTACTTC.

The chain has TRBV18 and TRBJ2-1; possible D gene TRBD1, 7 bases. CDR1 and CDR2 from the germline V gene are KGHSH and LQKENI. Between the trimmed V and J ends, which lost 3 bases and 3 bases, there was a span of 12 bases. There are 15 residues in the CDR3. The CDR3 sequence: CASSPSQGGYNEQFF. The CDR3 DNA is TGTGCCAGCTCACCCTCCCAGGGGGGCTACAATGAGCAGTTCTTC.

The chain joins TRBV6-5 to TRBJ2-7, with 9 bases aligning to TRBD2. From germline, CDR1 is MNHEY and CDR2 SVGAGI. V lost 7 bases, J lost 2 bases, and 9 bases stayed unmatched. This CDR3 has 15 amino acids. DNA of the CDR3: TGTGCCAGCACCGACGGGGGCGGGGGGGCCTACGAGCAGTACTTC. Translation gives CASTDGGGGAYEQYF.

By frequency in the sample, this clone is medium-sized (0.01 to 0.1%). The V and J genes are TRBV2 and TRBJ1-5; D gene ambiguous. The CDR3 length is 14 residues. CDR1 is SNHLY, CDR2 FYNNEI, per germline. Trimming cost V 4 bases and J 6 bases, with 13 bases left between them. The CDR3 bases are TGTGCCAGCAGTGCAGCGGCGGAAACTCAGCCCCAGCATTTT. It encodes CASSAAAETQPQHF.